Given below is one T cell receptor beta chain in context. This specimen belongs to a study of blood T cell repertoires in COVID-19. Data came from immunoSEQ multiplex PCR; TCRdb stores just in-frame clones and leaves some out. The sample has 90,000 to 120,000 clones, approximately 88% seen once. Germline-derived CDR1 and CDR2 are SQVTM and ANQGSEA. The CDR3 is made up of 11 amino acids. Trimming cost V 6 bases and J 5 bases, with 10 bases left between them. The sequenced sample consisted of peripheral blood. The chain links TRBV29-1 to TRBJ1-1; D call uncertain. The sequence was obtained from a man aged 60-69 years with acute or convalescent COVID-19. This chain's CDR3 is CSVAEWTEAFF. CDR3 coding DNA: TGCAGCGTCGCCGAGTGGACTGAAGCTTTCTTT. The full variable domain, completed using reference TRBV29-1 and TRBJ1-1, is SAVISQKPSRDICQRGTSLTIQCQVDSQVTMMFWYRQQPGQSLTLIATANQGSEATYESGFVIDKFPISRPNLTFSTLTVSNMSPEDSSIYLCSVAEWTEAFFGQGTRLTVV.